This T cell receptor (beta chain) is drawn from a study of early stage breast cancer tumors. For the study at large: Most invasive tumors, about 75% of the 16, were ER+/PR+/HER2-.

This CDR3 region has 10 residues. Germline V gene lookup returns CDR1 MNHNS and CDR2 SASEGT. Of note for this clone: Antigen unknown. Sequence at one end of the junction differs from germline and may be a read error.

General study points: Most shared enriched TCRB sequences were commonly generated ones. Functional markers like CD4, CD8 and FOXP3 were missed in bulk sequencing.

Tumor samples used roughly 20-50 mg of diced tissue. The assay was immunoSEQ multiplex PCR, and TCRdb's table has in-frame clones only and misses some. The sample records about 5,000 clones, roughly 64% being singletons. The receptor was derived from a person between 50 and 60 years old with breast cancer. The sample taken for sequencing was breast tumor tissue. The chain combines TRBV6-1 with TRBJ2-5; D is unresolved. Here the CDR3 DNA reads TGTGCCAGCAGAGAAGAGACCCAGTACTTC. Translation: CASREETQYF.